The 12 T cell receptor beta chains given below trace back to one sample, sequenced in a study of cytomegalovirus exposure and HLA in healthy donors. The PCR had 60 Vbeta and 13 Jbeta primers. The assay was immunoSEQ multiplex PCR, and TCRdb's table has in-frame clones only and misses some. The profile shows some 170,000 clones, 78% of them singletons. Sequenced sample: PBMCs. These receptors were obtained from a female donor in good health and CMV-seronegative.

The genes are TRBV5-6 and TRBJ1-1, with TRBD1 matching over 12 bases. Losses at the gene ends were 4 bases for V and 1 base for J; bases not matched to a gene: 8. The length of the CDR3 is 17 residues. Germline-derived CDR1 and CDR2 are SGHDT and YYEEEE. CDR3 sequence reads: CASSRGTGGSKNTEAFF. The CDR3 nucleotides are TGTGCCAGCAGCCGAGGGACAGGGGGCTCTAAGAACACTGAAGCTTTCTTT.

This chain joins TRBV4-3 and TRBJ2-5; 12 nucleotides line up with TRBD2. The CDR3 is 17 amino acids. Germline CDR1 LGHNA, CDR2 YSLEER. V lost 1 base and J lost 1; bases outside the gene matches: 4. CDR3 residues: CASSQGWTSGTQETQYF. The CDR3 DNA follows: TGCGCCAGCAGCCAAGGTTGGACTAGCGGGACCCAAGAGACCCAGTACTTC.

The V call is TRBV2, the J call TRBJ1-1; 7 nucleotides align to TRBD1. V lost 7 bases and J lost 4; bases outside the gene matches: 12. CDR3 size: 15 residues. In germline, CDR1 is SNHLY, CDR2 FYNNEI. The CDR3: CASTLGGTAATEAFF. CDR3 sequence (DNA): TGTGCCAGCACCCTGGGTGGGACAGCGGCCACTGAAGCTTTCTTT.

This clone was counted between two and nine times. DNA for the CDR3: TGTGCCAGTAGTATCAGGGGATCTGGCTACACCTTC. Translation gives CASSIRGSGYTF. This sequence joins TRBV19 and TRBJ1-2; the D gene is possibly TRBD1 (6 bases). There are 12 residues in the CDR3. Trimming pared 3 bases from V and 7 bases from J, leaving 9 bases between. Germline lookup yields CDR1 LNHDA and CDR2 SQIVND (reference sequence).

The genes are TRBV28 and TRBJ2-7; 12 bases are a match to TRBD2. CDR3 size: 17 residues. Germline CDR1 reads MDHEN; CDR2 reads SYDVKM. After removal of 3 bases from V and 1 base from J, the junction contained 7 bases not matched to a gene. CDR3 DNA sequence: TGTGCCAGCAGTTTGAGACTAGCGGGAGCAGTTTCCTACGAGCAGTACTTC. Residues: CASSLRLAGAVSYEQYF.

This clone was recorded a few times. The V and J genes are TRBV7-2 and TRBJ2-7; 7 bases are a match to TRBD2. This CDR3 has 15 residues. CDR1 is SGHTA and CDR2 is FQGNSA in the germline V gene. The junction had 7 bases not matched to a gene; V was cut back by 5 bases and J by 0 bases. CDR3 in amino acids: CASSQGLILSYEQYF. The CDR3 nucleotides read TGTGCCAGCAGCCAGGGACTAATCCTCTCCTACGAGCAGTACTTC.

The CDR3 is CASRRFGGYEQYF. The CDR3 DNA follows: TGTGCCAGCAGGCGTTTTGGAGGGTACGAGCAGTACTTC. The chain joins TRBV2 to TRBJ2-7, with D possibly matching TRBD2 (6 bases). The CDR3 is 13 amino acids. Per the germline V gene, CDR1 is SNHLY and CDR2 is FYNNEI. With 6 bases removed from V and 4 bases from J, the gap between germline ends came to 13 bases. Based on the CDR3 plus reference TRBV2 and TRBJ2-7, the full variable domain is EPEVTQTPSHQVTQMGQEVILRCVPISNHLYFYWYRQILGQKVEFLVSFYNNEISEKSEIFDDQFSVERPDGSNFTLKIRSTKLEDSAMYFCASRRFGGYEQYFGPGTRLTVT.

The rearrangement joins TRBV7-3 to TRBJ2-3; D may be TRBD1 (5 bases). The germline CDR1 and CDR2 sequences are SGHTA and FQGTGA. There are 15 residues in the CDR3. Trimming cost V 2 bases and J 1 base, with 10 bases left between them. CDR3 bases: TGTGCCAGCAGCTTATGGGGCCTAGGCACAGATACGCAGTATTTT. Translation gives CASSLWGLGTDTQYF.

The V gene is TRBV28, the J gene TRBJ2-7, with TRBD1 as a possible D gene (5 bases). CDR3 size: 15 residues. Germline CDR1 MDHEN, CDR2 SYDVKM. V shed 7 bases and J shed 1 base, with 17 bases lying between them. CDR3 coding DNA: TGTGCCAGCAACCTAGGGGTTACCAGTTCCTACGAGCAGTACTTC. Its protein product is CASNLGVTSSYEQYF.

This chain connects TRBV2 to TRBJ2-7; 7 positions match TRBD2. The trim removed 6 bases at V and 0 bases at J, leaving 8 bases unmatched. The length of the CDR3 is 15 residues. CDR1 SNHLY and CDR2 FYNNEI come from the germline V gene. The CDR3 reads CASRVGGGGSYEQYF. DNA for the CDR3: TGTGCCAGCAGAGTTGGTGGGGGGGGCTCCTACGAGCAGTACTTC.

The chain is built from TRBV5-1 and TRBJ1-6; 8 bases align to TRBD1. V trimming: 4 bases; J trimming: 7 bases; junction bases outside the gene matches: 7. The CDR3 has 15 residues. Germline lookup yields CDR1 SGHRS and CDR2 YFSETQ. CDR3: CASSAGQGPNSPLHF. The CDR3 nucleotides are TGCGCCAGCAGCGCCGGACAGGGACCAAATTCACCCCTCCACTTT.

The rearrangement uses TRBV5-1 and TRBJ1-1, with 7 bases that match TRBD1. The CDR3 runs 15 residues. Germline values: CDR1 SGHRS, CDR2 YFSETQ. V lost 3 bases, J lost 0 bases, and 5 bases stayed unmatched. The CDR3 DNA reads TGCGCCAGCAGCTACCGACAGGGCCTGAACACTGAAGCTTTCTTT. This gives the protein CASSYRQGLNTEAFF.